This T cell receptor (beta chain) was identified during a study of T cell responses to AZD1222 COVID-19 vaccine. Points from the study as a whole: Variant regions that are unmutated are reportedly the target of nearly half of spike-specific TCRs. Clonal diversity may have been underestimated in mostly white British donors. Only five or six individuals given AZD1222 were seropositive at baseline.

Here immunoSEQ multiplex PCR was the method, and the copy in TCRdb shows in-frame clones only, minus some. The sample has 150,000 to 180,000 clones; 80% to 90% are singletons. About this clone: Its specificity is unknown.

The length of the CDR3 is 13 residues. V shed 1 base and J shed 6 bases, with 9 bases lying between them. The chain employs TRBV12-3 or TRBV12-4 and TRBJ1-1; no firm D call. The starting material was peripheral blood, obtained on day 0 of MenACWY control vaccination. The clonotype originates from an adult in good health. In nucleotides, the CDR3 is TGTGCCAGCAGTTTAGGTGGAGTGTCTGAAGCTTTCTTT. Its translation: CASSLGGVSEAFF.